This T cell receptor (beta chain) was retrieved from a study of CD8 T cells in Susac syndrome. When the RNA was reverse transcribed, random hexamers were used with an input of roughly 0.45 to 1 ug. TCRdb re-analysed the immunoSEQ multiplex PCR reads in MiXCR, keeping a single row per CDR3 protein. The table records roughly 120,000 distinct CDR3 sequences, roughly 97% of them present only once. This CDR3 comprises 16 residues. Germline V lookup: CDR1 LGHNA, CDR2 YNFKEQ. The trim removed 0 bases at V and 2 bases at J, leaving 3 bases unmatched. The sequencing sample was made of CD4+ T cells from PBMCs. The rearrangement joins TRBV4-2 to TRBJ2-7; TRBD2 aligns across 11 bases. The receptor's source is a human donor in good health. CDR3 bases: TGTGCCAGCAGCCAAGAGGGGGGACTAGCGGCCTACGAGCAGTACTTC. Amino acid sequence: CASSQEGGLAAYEQYF.